This is a list of T cell receptor beta chains from one sample in a study of blood T cell repertoires in COVID-19. Method: immunoSEQ multiplex PCR; TCRdb's copy keeps in-frame clones and lacks some. The sample lists 470,000 or so clones; approximately 83% were seen once. Sequencing was done on a sample of peripheral blood. The receptors come from a human donor in a cohort sampled during active COVID-19. Each CDR3 is given with its conserved first and last residue.

J	V	CDR3
TRBJ2-2	TRBV9	CASSVAKASGSPLPNTGELFF
TRBJ1-4	TRBV15	CATSTRGATNEKLFF
TRBJ2-1	TRBV18	CASSSAGTGGYNEQFF
TRBJ2-7	TRBV9	CASSVATGSYDEQYF
TRBJ1-1	TRBV19	CASSSPGQGNTEAFF
TRBJ2-7	TRBV18	CASSPYAEDEQYF
TRBJ1-1	TRBV19	CASSTRQGLNAFF
TRBJ1-5	TRBV3-1/TRBV3-2	CASSQGHRWPQHF
TRBJ2-7	TRBV7-6	CASSRAGTSLGEQYF
TRBJ2-7	TRBV19	CASSIDRGASGEQYF
TRBJ1-2	TRBV9	CASSREGIGLGYTF
TRBJ2-7	TRBV27	CASSLVSFVAGSHEQYF
TRBJ2-4	TRBV28	CASSSPRGGRQYF
TRBJ1-1	TRBV19	CASSPNTEAFF
TRBJ1-2	TRBV4-2	CASSAPTPGQGNGYTF
TRBJ2-3	TRBV9	CASSDLAGEVDTQYF
TRBJ1-3	TRBV3-1/TRBV3-2	CASSQNPGTGSNTIYF
TRBJ2-3	TRBV24-1	CATSGRKGESTDTQYF
TRBJ2-1	TRBV3-1/TRBV3-2	CASSQDARGAYNEQFF
TRBJ1-1	TRBV7-3	CASSLTGNTEAFF
TRBJ2-1	TRBV9	CASSVTRHEQFF
TRBJ2-1	TRBV7-3	CASSLTAPSSYNEQFF
TRBJ1-1	TRBV5-8	CASGHRGAEFVTLKAFF
TRBJ1-1	TRBV12-3/TRBV12-4	CASTPRNTEAFF
TRBJ2-3	TRBV7-3	CASSPNGPGLLSTDTQYF
TRBJ1-1	TRBV19	CASSPQQGAETEAFF
TRBJ1-1	TRBV7-9	CASSPGQGNTEAFF
TRBJ2-1	TRBV2	CASSLLVLEQFF
TRBJ2-7	TRBV7-9	CASKGVYEQYF
TRBJ1-1	TRBV19	CASSMPGGVFEAFF
TRBJ2-2	TRBV6-1	CASSEQGGTGELFF
TRBJ2-7	TRBV30	CAWGRERDNHEQYF
TRBJ2-7	TRBV27	CASSWRQGSYEQYF
TRBJ1-2	TRBV19	CASSMSGTADYGYTF
TRBJ2-1	TRBV19	CASSIGLAGYNEQFF
TRBJ1-1	TRBV6-2/TRBV6-3	CASSTGTGVLIAEAFF
TRBJ2-7	TRBV11-3	CASSPDGDSSYEQYF
TRBJ1-2	TRBV11-2	CASSHYDRGGGYTF
TRBJ2-3	TRBV15	CATRTSGYTQYF
TRBJ2-1	TRBV28	CASAAGGPHEQFF
TRBJ1-6	TRBV30	CAWRGTGSNSPLHF
TRBJ2-3	TRBV5-6	CASSLRRDYLTDTQYF
TRBJ2-5	TRBV19	CASSVSAEAQYF
TRBJ2-2	TRBV7-6	CASSLVGGANTGELFF
TRBJ2-7	TRBV6-5	CASTGGFNYEQYF
TRBJ1-1	TRBV19	CASSIGGLNTEAFF
TRBJ2-1	TRBV9	CASSVVSGYNEQFF
TRBJ2-3	TRBV5-1	CASSLAGGAGITDTQYF
TRBJ1-3	TRBV7-2	CASSQQGSGNTIYF
TRBJ2-3	TRBV6-1	CASSRGKTSTDTQYF
TRBJ1-1	TRBV3-1/TRBV3-2	CASSPLQGTAEAFF
TRBJ1-5	TRBV7-2	CASSLAQGNQPQHF
TRBJ2-3	TRBV2	CASSGGSGRTDTQYF
TRBJ1-1	TRBV5-1	CASSVTRDRVAEAFF
TRBJ2-1	TRBV27	CASSHTAGSYNEQFF
TRBJ1-2	TRBV27	CASSPTKNRQGLYGYTF
TRBJ1-1	TRBV7-2	CASSLQGIEAFF
TRBJ1-5	TRBV7-8	CASSLVNQGNNQPQHF